Many counts were recorded for the clone carrying this T cell receptor beta chain. The sample belongs to a study of T cells in Graves' hyperthyroidism and ophthalmopathy. The investigators amplified TCR beta CDR3 regions from RNA transcripts. A set of HTBI primers served as the primers for a first-round RT-PCR of the TCR CDR3. From the multiplex PCR reads, TCRdb called clonotypes with MiXCR, one entry per CDR3 protein. The table lists 250,000 or so distinct CDR3 sequences, roughly 15% of them singletons, with roughly 31% in the top ten. The CDR3 is made up of 11 amino acids. Germline V gene lookup returns CDR1 SGHRS and CDR2 YFSETQ. Trimming cost V 1 base and J 9 bases, with 8 bases left between them.

This clonotype originated in a woman between 50 and 59 years old with Graves' hyperthyroidism that later progressed to Graves' ophthalmopathy. V is TRBV5-1 and J is TRBJ2-7; maybe TRBD2 (6 bases). Source material: blood. CDR3 nucleotide sequence: TGCGCCAGCAGCTTGCGGAGGGGGCAGTACTTC. Encoded protein: CASSLRRGQYF.